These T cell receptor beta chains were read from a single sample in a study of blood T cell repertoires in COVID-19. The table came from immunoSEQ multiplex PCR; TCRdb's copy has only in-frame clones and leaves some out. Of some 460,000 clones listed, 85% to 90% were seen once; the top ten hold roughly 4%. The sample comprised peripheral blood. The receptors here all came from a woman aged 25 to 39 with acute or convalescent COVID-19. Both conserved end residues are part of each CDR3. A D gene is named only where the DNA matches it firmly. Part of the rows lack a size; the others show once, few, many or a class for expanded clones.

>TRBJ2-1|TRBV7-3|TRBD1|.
TGTGCCAGCAGCTTAAATCCAGCGGGGACAGGGAATGAGCAGTTCTTC
CASSLNPAGTGNEQFF
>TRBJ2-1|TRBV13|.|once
TGTGCCAGCAGCTCCCGCCGGGACATTCCGCCCAATGAGCAGTTCTTC
CASSSRRDIPPNEQFF
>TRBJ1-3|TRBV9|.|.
TGTGCCAGCAGCGTAGACATAATGGTCTCTGGAAACACCATATATTTT
CASSVDIMVSGNTIYF
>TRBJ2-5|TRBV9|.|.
TGTGCCAGCAGCAAAACAGACCAAGAGACCCAGTACTTC
CASSKTDQETQYF
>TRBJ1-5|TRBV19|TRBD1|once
TGTGCCAGTAGTACCAGGGACAGTTATTTTCAGCCCCAGCATTTT
CASSTRDSYFQPQHF
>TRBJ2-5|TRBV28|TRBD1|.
TGTGCCAGCAGAGTACAGGGGCCACAAGAGACCCAGTACTTC
CASRVQGPQETQYF
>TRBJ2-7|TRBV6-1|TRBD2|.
TGTGCCAGCAGTGATCCAGCGGGGTCCTCCTACGAGCAGTACTTC
CASSDPAGSSYEQYF
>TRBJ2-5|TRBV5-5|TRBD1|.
TGTGCCAGCAGCCTCGTCGACAGGGTTTTTGTGACCCAGTACTTC
CASSLVDRVFVTQYF
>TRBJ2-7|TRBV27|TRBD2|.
TGTGCCAGCAGTTTAGTAGCGGGGGTATACGAGCAGTACTTC
CASSLVAGVYEQYF
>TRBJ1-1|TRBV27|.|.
TGTGCCAGCGAGGTGAAGATTGAAGCTTTCTTT
CASEVKIEAFF
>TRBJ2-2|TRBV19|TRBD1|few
TGTGCCAGTAGTCGGGACAGGGTAAACACCGGGGAGCTGTTTTTT
CASSRDRVNTGELFF
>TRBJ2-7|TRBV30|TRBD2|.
TGTGCCTGGAGTAAGGGGACTACCACCTACGAGCAGTACTTC
CAWSKGTTTYEQYF
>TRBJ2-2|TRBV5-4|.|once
TGTGCCAGCAGCTCCCGAGGAGCGGAAAATAGGTTCGGGGAGCTGTTTTTT
CASSSRGAENRFGELFF
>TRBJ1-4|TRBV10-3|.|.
TGTGCCAACGTTCAAGGGGGTGCTAATGAAAAACTGTTTTTT
CANVQGGANEKLFF
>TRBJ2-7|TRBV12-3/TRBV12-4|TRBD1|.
TGTGCCAGACCAGGGGGCATCGACGAGCAGTACTTC
CARPGGIDEQYF
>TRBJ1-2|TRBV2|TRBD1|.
TGTGCCAGCAGAAGACAGGGTAACTATGGCTACACCTTC
CASRRQGNYGYTF
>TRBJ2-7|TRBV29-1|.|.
TGCAGCATTCAACCCGAGGGCTACGAGCAGTACTTC
CSIQPEGYEQYF
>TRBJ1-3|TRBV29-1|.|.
TGCAGCGTTGAAGATCTCTCGGACAGAGGATTAGGAAACACCATATATTTT
CSVEDLSDRGLGNTIYF
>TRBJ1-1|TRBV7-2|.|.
TGTGCCAGCAGCTTAGAGGGGATAGGTTGGGGTCTGAACACTGAAGCTTTCTTT
CASSLEGIGWGLNTEAFF
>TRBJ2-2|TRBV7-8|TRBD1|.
TGTGCCAGCAGCAGTAGGGACAGGACCCTGAACACCGGGGAGCTGTTTTTT
CASSSRDRTLNTGELFF
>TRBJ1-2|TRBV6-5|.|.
TGTGCCAGCACTATAACAGGAGTCTATGGCTACACCTTC
CASTITGVYGYTF
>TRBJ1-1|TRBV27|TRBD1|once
TGTGCCAGCAATCCCGGGACAGGGACCATGAACACTGAAGCTTTCTTT
CASNPGTGTMNTEAFF
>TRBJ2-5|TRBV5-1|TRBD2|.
TGCGCCAGCAGCTCCGGACTAGCGGGGGAGGGCGAGACCCAGTACTTC
CASSSGLAGEGETQYF
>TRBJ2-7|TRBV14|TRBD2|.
TGTGCCAGCAGCCAAGAAGGGACTAGCGGGGGTTTGGGCTTCGACGAGCAGTACTTC
CASSQEGTSGGLGFDEQYF
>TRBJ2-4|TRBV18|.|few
TGTGCCAGCTGCCGGGACATTCAAGACATTCAGTACTTC
CASCRDIQDIQYF
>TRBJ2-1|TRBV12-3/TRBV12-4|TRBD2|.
TGTGCCAGCACTCGCGGGGGTGGCAATGAGCAGTTCTTC
CASTRGGGNEQFF
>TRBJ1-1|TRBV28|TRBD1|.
TGTGCCAGCAGTCTTAGGGGGCGGGCGGACACTGAAGCTTTCTTT
CASSLRGRADTEAFF
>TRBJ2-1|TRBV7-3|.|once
TGTGCCAGCGGTATAAGAGTCGGTGAGCAGTTCTTC
CASGIRVGEQFF
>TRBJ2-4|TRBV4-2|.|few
TGTGCCAGCAGCCAAGATCCCGCGTCAGGGGCAATTCAGTACTTC
CASSQDPASGAIQYF
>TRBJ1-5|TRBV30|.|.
TGTGCCTGGAGCGCCCAGGGCGATCAGCCCCAGCATTTT
CAWSAQGDQPQHF
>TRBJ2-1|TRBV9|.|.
TGTGCCAGCAGCGTAGCCGGGGGCTCCTACAATGAGCAGTTCTTC
CASSVAGGSYNEQFF
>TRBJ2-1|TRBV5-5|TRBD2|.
TGTGCCAGCAGCTTGGTCGCGGGGGGGCAATCCTACAATGAGCAGTTCTTC
CASSLVAGGQSYNEQFF
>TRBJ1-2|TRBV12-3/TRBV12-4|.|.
TGTGCCAGCAGTTTATCGTCCCCCTATGGCTACACCTTC
CASSLSSPYGYTF
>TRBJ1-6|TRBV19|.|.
TGTGCCAGTAGTATAGCCCCCAGGTGGGCAGGGCGGAATTCACCCCTCCACTTT
CASSIAPRWAGRNSPLHF
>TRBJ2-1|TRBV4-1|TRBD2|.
TGCGCCAGCAGCCAAGGATCCGCGGGGGGATTCTACAATGAGCAGTTCTTC
CASSQGSAGGFYNEQFF
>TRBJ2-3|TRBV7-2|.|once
TGTGCCAGCAGCTTAATAACTCCAGGGGCAGATACGCAGTATTTT
CASSLITPGADTQYF
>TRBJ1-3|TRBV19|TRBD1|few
TGTGCCAGCGCACAGGGGAGCTCTGGAAACACCATATATTTT
CASAQGSSGNTIYF
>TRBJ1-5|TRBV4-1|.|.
TGCGCCAGCACCGCAACACCCCCCACAGGGATCAATCAGCCCCAGCATTTT
CASTATPPTGINQPQHF
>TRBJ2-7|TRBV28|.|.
TGTGCCAGCAGTGGATTGACTAGGGCCTACGAGCAGTACTTC
CASSGLTRAYEQYF
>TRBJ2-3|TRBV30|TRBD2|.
TGTGCCTGGAGTGTACCTAGTCGTAGCGGGGGGTTCTATAGCACAGATACGCAGTATTTT
CAWSVPSRSGGFYSTDTQYF
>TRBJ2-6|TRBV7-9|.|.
TGTGCCAGCAGCCCGCAGGTCTCTGGGGCCAACGTCCTGACTTTC
CASSPQVSGANVLTF
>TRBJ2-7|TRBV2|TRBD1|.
TGTGCCAGCAAGTCTCCGGGACAGGGGGGTTTCTACGAGCAGTACTTC
CASKSPGQGGFYEQYF
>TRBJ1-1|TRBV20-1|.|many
TGCAGTGCTAGTATGGGCGTAGGGGACACTGAAGCTTTCTTT
CSASMGVGDTEAFF
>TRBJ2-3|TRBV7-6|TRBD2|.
TGTGCCAGCAGTTTCCTAGCGGGGGGGCTGACGGATACGCAGTATTTT
CASSFLAGGLTDTQYF
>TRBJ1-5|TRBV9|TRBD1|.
TGTGCCAGCAGCCTTAACAGGGGATGCAATCAGCCCCAGCATTTT
CASSLNRGCNQPQHF
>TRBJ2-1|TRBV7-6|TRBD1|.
TGTGCCAGCAGCAGAGGGGGGACAGGGCGCGATGAGCAGTTCTTC
CASSRGGTGRDEQFF
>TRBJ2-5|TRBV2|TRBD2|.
TGTGCCAGCGGGGGGGACGAGAGGACCCAGTACTTC
CASGGDERTQYF
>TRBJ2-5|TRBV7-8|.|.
TGTGCCAGCAGCCGCCTCGGCGGGCGGATACAAGAGACCCAGTACTTC
CASSRLGGRIQETQYF
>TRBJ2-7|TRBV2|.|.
TGTGCCACCCACACTTCAGACAGCTTGATCTCCTACGAGCAGTACTTC
CATHTSDSLISYEQYF
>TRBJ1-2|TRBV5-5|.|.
TGTGCCAGCAGCTTGTATCCAGGGGACTATGGCTACACCTTC
CASSLYPGDYGYTF
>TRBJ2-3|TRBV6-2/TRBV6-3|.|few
TGTGCCAGCAGCTCCCGTGGCGGGGTGTACACAGATACGCAGTATTTT
CASSSRGGVYTDTQYF
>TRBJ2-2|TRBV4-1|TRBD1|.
TGCGCCAGCAGCCACCCCCCCGGGACAGGGAACACCGGGGAGCTGTTTTTT
CASSHPPGTGNTGELFF